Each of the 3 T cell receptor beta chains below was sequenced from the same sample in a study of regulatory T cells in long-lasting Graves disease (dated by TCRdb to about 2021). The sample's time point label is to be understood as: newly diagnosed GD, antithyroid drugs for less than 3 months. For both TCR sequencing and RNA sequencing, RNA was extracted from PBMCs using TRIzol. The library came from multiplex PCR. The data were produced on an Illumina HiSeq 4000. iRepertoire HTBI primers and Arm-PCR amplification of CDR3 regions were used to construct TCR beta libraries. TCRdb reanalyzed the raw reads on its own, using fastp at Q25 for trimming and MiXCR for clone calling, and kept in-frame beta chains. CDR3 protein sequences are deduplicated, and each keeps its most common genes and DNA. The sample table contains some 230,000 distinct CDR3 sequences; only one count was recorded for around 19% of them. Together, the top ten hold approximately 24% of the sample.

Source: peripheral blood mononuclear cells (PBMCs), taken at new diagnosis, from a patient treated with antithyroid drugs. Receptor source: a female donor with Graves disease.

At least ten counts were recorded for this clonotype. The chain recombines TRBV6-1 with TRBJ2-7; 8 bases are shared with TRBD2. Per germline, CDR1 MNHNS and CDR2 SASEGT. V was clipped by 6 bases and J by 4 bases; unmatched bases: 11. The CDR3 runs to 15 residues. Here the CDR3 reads CASRGGTSGRYEQYF. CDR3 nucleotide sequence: TGTGCCAGCAGAGGGGGAACTAGCGGCCGATACGAGCAGTACTTC.

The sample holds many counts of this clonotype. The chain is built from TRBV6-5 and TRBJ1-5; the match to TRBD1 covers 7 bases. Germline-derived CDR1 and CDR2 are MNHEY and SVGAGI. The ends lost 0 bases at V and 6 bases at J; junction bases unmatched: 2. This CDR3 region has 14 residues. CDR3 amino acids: CASSYSGGTQPQHF. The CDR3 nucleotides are TGTGCCAGCAGTTACTCAGGGGGCACTCAGCCCCAGCATTTT.

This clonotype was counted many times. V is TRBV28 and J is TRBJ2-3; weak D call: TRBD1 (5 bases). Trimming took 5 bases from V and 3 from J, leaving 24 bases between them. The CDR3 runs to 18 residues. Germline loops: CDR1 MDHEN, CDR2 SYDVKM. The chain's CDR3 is CASSPSLGRARSTDTQYF. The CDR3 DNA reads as TGTGCCAGCAGTCCCTCCCTGGGCAGGGCCCGTTCTACAGATACGCAGTATTTT.